Shown below are 30 T cell receptor beta chains from a single sample sequenced in a study of shared clonotypes between healthy human individuals (dated by TCRdb to about 2020). Receptors were amplified or captured by the immunoSEQ multiplex PCR assay. TCRdb mirrors the immuneACCESS table, restricted to in-frame sequences. Some clones are absent from its copies; in checked studies, under half trace to an unresolved V gene, and the reason for the others is unknown. For this sample there are over a million clones; approximately 98% appear just once. The ten largest clones add up to roughly 0.4% of the sample. The sample comprised naive CD4+ T cells sorted from blood. This specimen's cell subset or site label, per the study, means: CD45RA+ positively selected. The receptors here all came from a man between 25 and 39 years old in good health.

The chain is built from TRBV5-4 and TRBJ1-4; 10 bases line up with TRBD1. V was clipped by 2 bases and J by 8 bases; unmatched bases: 9. Germline CDR1 reads SGHNT; CDR2 reads YYREEE (reference sequence). The length of the CDR3 is 16 residues. For the CDR3, the DNA is TGTGCCAGCAGCTTTTCACAAGGGACAGGGGTGGAAAAACTGTTTTTT. This translates into CASSFSQGTGVEKLFF.

The V call is TRBV18, the J call TRBJ2-1; tentatively, D is TRBD1 (5 bases). The CDR3 spans 12 residues. Between the trimmed V and J ends, which lost 6 bases and 8 bases, there was a span of 11 bases. Germline assignment: CDR1 KGHSH and CDR2 LQKENI. As DNA, the CDR3 is TGTGCCAGCTCCCCTCAGGGCTATGAGCAGTTCTTC. It is translated as CASSPQGYEQFF.

The rearrangement links TRBV7-9 to TRBJ1-4; D is undetermined. In germline, CDR1 is SEHNR, CDR2 FQNEAQ (reference sequence). Trimming stripped 5 bases from V and 7 bases from J, with 11 bases between. The CDR3 has 13 residues. The CDR3 is CASSPRRGEKLFF. The CDR3, as DNA: TGTGCCAGCAGCCCCCGGCGGGGTGAAAAACTGTTTTTT.

The chain carries TRBV29-1 and TRBJ2-7; D remains ambiguous. The V gene lost 3 bases and the J gene lost 0 bases, with 15 bases spanning the gap. Looked up from germline, CDR1 is SQVTM and CDR2 is ANQGSEA. CDR3 size: 15 residues. CDR3 nucleotide sequence: TGCAGCGTTGAGACGCGGCGTCCACTCTCCTACGAGCAGTACTTC. Its translation is CSVETRRPLSYEQYF.

This chain links TRBV7-2 with TRBJ2-2, with a weak D call TRBD2 (5 bases). Germline V lookup: CDR1 SGHTA, CDR2 FQGNSA. Trimming removed 5 bases from V and 7 bases from J, with 8 bases in between. The CDR3 spans 12 residues. CDR3 amino acids: CASSHRGGELFF. DNA for the CDR3: TGTGCCAGCAGCCATCGGGGCGGGGAGCTGTTTTTT.

The rearrangement links TRBV18 to TRBJ2-1; TRBD2 aligns across 14 bases. This CDR3 contains 14 residues. The V gene's germline CDR1 is KGHSH and CDR2 LQKENI. V lost 6 bases and J lost 8; bases outside the gene matches: 3. The CDR3 spells CASSGTSGSDEQFF. DNA for the CDR3: TGTGCCAGCTCCGGGACTAGCGGGAGTGATGAGCAGTTCTTC.

V is TRBV5-1 and J is TRBJ2-3, with 9 bases aligning to TRBD2. The CDR3 contains 17 residues. CDR1 SGHRS and CDR2 YFSETQ come from the germline V gene. V dropped 0 bases and J dropped 0; count of bases not matched to a gene: 5. CDR3: CASSLGLAETSTDTQYF. The CDR3 bases are TGCGCCAGCAGCTTGGGACTAGCGGAAACTAGCACAGATACGCAGTATTTT.

CDR3 loop: CATSRAGSGGSYNEQFF. The DNA of the CDR3 is TGTGCCACCAGCAGAGCCGGTAGCGGGGGCTCCTACAATGAGCAGTTCTTC. The chain joins TRBV15 to TRBJ2-1, with 9 bases matching TRBD2. Germline V gene lookup returns CDR1 LNHNV and CDR2 YYDKDF (reference sequence). There are 17 residues in the CDR3. J was trimmed by 0 bases and V by 1 base; bases with no gene match: 4.

This clone appeared a single time. The chain carries TRBV7-9 and TRBJ1-5, with 10 bases fitting TRBD1. V shed 2 bases and J 4 bases; nucleotides not matched to a gene: 8. The CDR3 is made up of 17 amino acids. Per germline, CDR1 SEHNR and CDR2 FQNEAQ (reference sequence). The CDR3 DNA follows: TGTGCCAGCAGCTTATCTACCGGGACAGGGGCAAATCAGCCCCAGCATTTT. Translation: CASSLSTGTGANQPQHF.

This clone has just one count. This chain joins TRBV9 and TRBJ2-7; D might be TRBD1 (5 bases). V lost 2 bases to trimming and J lost 5 bases, with 14 bases between them. The CDR3 contains 14 residues. Germline V gene lookup returns CDR1 SGDLS and CDR2 YYNGEE. The CDR3 DNA reads TGTGCCAGCAGCGTGACTGCAGGGCCCCACGAGCAGTACTTC. Translated: CASSVTAGPHEQYF.

The rearrangement links TRBV5-6 to TRBJ2-7; weak D call: TRBD1 (5 bases). Between the trimmed V and J ends, which lost 0 bases and 4 bases, there was a span of 11 bases. The germline CDR1 and CDR2 sequences are SGHDT and YYEEEE. The CDR3 runs to 14 residues. CDR3 bases: TGTGCCAGCAGCTTGGGGACACCGACTTACGAGCAGTACTTC. Its protein is CASSLGTPTYEQYF.

This chain links TRBV29-1 with TRBJ2-1; 8 bases agree with TRBD2. V was clipped by 8 bases and J by 3 bases; unmatched bases: 3. CDR1 is SQVTM and CDR2 is ANQGSEA in the germline V gene. This CDR3 has 12 amino acids. CDR3 loop: CSPSGSYNEQFF. The CDR3 region has the DNA TGCAGCCCGAGCGGGAGCTACAATGAGCAGTTCTTC.

The chain is built from TRBV18 and TRBJ2-2; D is unclear. V was pared by 4 bases and J by 1 base, with 7 bases between. Looked up from germline, CDR1 is KGHSH and CDR2 is LQKENI. This CDR3 is 14 amino acids long. CDR3 in amino acids: CASSRLQNTGELFF. CDR3 in DNA: TGTGCCAGCTCACGTCTCCAGAACACCGGGGAGCTGTTTTTT.

Notes on this clone: A read error may account for a junction end that differs from germline. This chain uses TRBV19 with TRBJ2-5, with 7 bases fitting TRBD2. The CDR3 loop spans 12 amino acids. Per the germline V gene, CDR1 is LNHDA and CDR2 is SQIVND (reference sequence). In DNA, the CDR3 is TGTGCCAGTAGTCTCCGGGACTACGGGTTAAACTTC. Protein: CASSLRDYGLNF.

The V gene is TRBV28, the J gene TRBJ2-2; the match to TRBD1 covers 7 bases. The CDR3 sequence is 15 residues long. Germline loops: CDR1 MDHEN, CDR2 SYDVKM. Trimming cost V 6 bases and J 4 bases; bases outside gene matches: 8. In DNA form, the CDR3 reads TGTGCCAGCAGACCCGGACAGGTGATCACCGGGGAGCTGTTTTTT. Translation: CASRPGQVITGELFF.

The chain recombines TRBV11-2 with TRBJ2-7, with a possible D match to TRBD2 (6 bases). CDR3 length: 16 amino acids. Trimming cost V 1 base and J 0 bases, with 13 bases left between them. CDR1 SGHAT and CDR2 FQNNGV come from the germline V gene. In DNA form, the CDR3 reads TGTGCCAGCAGCTTAGTCGCGGGACGGGCCTCCTACGAGCAGTACTTC. Its protein is CASSLVAGRASYEQYF.

J is TRBJ2-5 and V is TRBV19; D unresolved. The CDR3 consists of 16 residues. V was shortened by 3 bases and J by 5 bases, with 19 bases between the two germline ends. CDR1 is LNHDA and CDR2 is SQIVND in the germline V gene (reference sequence). For the CDR3, the DNA is TGTGCCAGTAGTATCTCGTTCCCTACGAAGGCGGAGACCCAGTACTTC. Its translation: CASSISFPTKAETQYF. The variable domain in full, completed from reference TRBV19 and TRBJ2-5, reads DGGITQSPKYLFRKEGQNVTLSCEQNLNHDAMYWYRQDPGQGLRLIYYSQIVNDFQKGDIAEGYSVSREKKESFPLTVTSAQKNPTAFYLCASSISFPTKAETQYFGPGTRLLVL.

The J gene is TRBJ2-1, the V gene TRBV18; 12 nucleotides align to TRBD2. With V trimmed by 1 base and J by 7 bases, 5 bases remained unmatched. The CDR3 has 16 residues. CDR1 and CDR2 from the germline V gene are KGHSH and LQKENI. The DNA for the CDR3 is TGTGCCAGCTCACCACGGACTAGCGGGAATCATAATGAGCAGTTCTTC. This encodes CASSPRTSGNHNEQFF.

CDR3 nucleotide sequence: TGTGCCAGTCGTCGACTAGCGGGAGAAGAGCAGTTCTTC. It specifies CASRRLAGEEQFF. The J gene is TRBJ2-1, the V gene TRBV2, with TRBD2 identical over 12 bases. With V trimmed by 9 bases and J by 10 bases, 7 bases remained unmatched. This CDR3 has 13 amino acids. The germline CDR1 and CDR2 sequences are SNHLY and FYNNEI.

Remarks on this clone: Other DNA sequences in this sample translate to the same CDR3. CDR3 bases: TGTGCCAGCAGCCCGGGGGGAGCCCAAGAGACCCAGTACTTC. Its protein product is CASSPGGAQETQYF. The genes are TRBV7-2 and TRBJ2-5, with 7 bases lining up with TRBD2. Germline V gene sequence: CDR1 SGHTA, CDR2 FQGNSA. CDR3 length: 14 amino acids. J gave up 1 base and V 5 bases, and 4 bases lay outside the gene matches.

The V call is TRBV28, the J call TRBJ2-3; D perhaps matches TRBD2 (5 bases). The CDR3 is 14 residues long. The V gene lost 2 bases and the J gene lost 5 bases, with 11 bases spanning the gap. The germline V gene encodes CDR1 MDHEN and CDR2 SYDVKM. The CDR3 DNA follows: TGTGCCAGCAGTTTAGACGGGATTTTAGATACGCAGTATTTT. Residues: CASSLDGILDTQYF.

V and J are TRBV5-4 and TRBJ2-7, with 7 bases matching TRBD2. The germline V gene has CDR1 SGHNT and CDR2 YYREEE (reference sequence). J was trimmed by 5 bases and V by 3 bases; bases with no gene match: 8. CDR3 length equals 14 residues. In nucleotides, the CDR3 is TGTGCCAGCAGCTCCCGGGACTACAGGCACGAGCAGTACTTC. Translated: CASSSRDYRHEQYF.

The chain recombines TRBV14 with TRBJ1-2, with D hard to call. Germline V gene sequence: CDR1 SGHDN, CDR2 FVKESK. This CDR3 spans 13 amino acids. V gave up 4 bases and J gave up 4 bases, with 10 bases separating them. The CDR3 sequence is CASSPGRPYGYTF. Here the CDR3 DNA reads TGTGCCAGCAGCCCCGGACGTCCCTATGGCTACACCTTC. Complete variable domain (other parts from reference TRBV14 and TRBJ1-2): EAGVTQFPSHSVIEKGQTVTLRCDPISGHDNLYWYRRVMGKEIKFLLHFVKESKQDESGMPNNRFLAERTGGTYSTLKVQPAELEDSGVYFCASSPGRPYGYTFGSGTRLTVV.

V usage is TRBV11-3 and J usage is TRBJ2-1; 7 bases match TRBD2. With V trimmed by 4 bases and J by 6 bases, 0 bases remained unmatched. The CDR3 contains 12 residues. Germline V gene sequence: CDR1 SGHNT, CDR2 YENEEA. In DNA form, the CDR3 reads TGTGCCAGCAGCTCGGGAGGCAATGAGCAGTTCTTC. This codes for CASSSGGNEQFF.

The chain is built from TRBV7-8 and TRBJ2-7; 7 nucleotides align to TRBD2. The germline V gene encodes CDR1 SGHVS and CDR2 FQNEAQ. This CDR3 is built from 21 residues. With V trimmed by 0 bases and J by 2 bases, 22 bases remained unmatched. The CDR3 DNA follows: TGTGCCAGCAGCTTAGCGCAATTAACCGGGACTACCGTAAGAGGACCCTACGAGCAGTACTTC. Amino acids: CASSLAQLTGTTVRGPYEQYF.

This chain links TRBV5-1 with TRBJ2-1; 9 bases are a match to TRBD2. Germline V gene sequence: CDR1 SGHRS, CDR2 YFSETQ. CDR3 length: 15 residues. V shed 3 bases and J 2 bases; nucleotides not matched to a gene: 3. The CDR3 sequence: CASSWGLAPYNEQFF. The CDR3 bases are TGCGCCAGCAGCTGGGGACTAGCCCCCTACAATGAGCAGTTCTTC. Using reference TRBV5-1 and TRBJ2-1 for the parts outside the CDR3, the full variable domain is KAGVTQTPRYLIKTRGQQVTLSCSPISGHRSVSWYQQTPGQGLQFLFEYFSETQRNKGNFPGRFSGRQFSNSRSEMNVSTLELGDSALYLCASSWGLAPYNEQFFGPGTRLTVL.

This clone was seen a single time. The same CDR3 also results from other DNA sequences found in this sample. The chain carries TRBV18 and TRBJ2-3, with 7 bases that match TRBD2. V dropped 3 bases and J dropped 2; count of bases not matched to a gene: 5. CDR1 is KGHSH, CDR2 LQKENI, per germline. The CDR3 sequence is 15 residues long. The CDR3 region has the DNA TGTGCCAGCTCACCGGGGCTAGCGGACACAGATACGCAGTATTTT. This encodes CASSPGLADTDTQYF.

V and J are TRBV5-1 and TRBJ2-3; 7 bases are a match to TRBD1. This CDR3 contains 17 residues. The J segment lost 2 bases and the V segment lost 0 bases, leaving 9 bases of the junction unmatched. From germline, CDR1 is SGHRS and CDR2 YFSETQ. CDR3 sequence reads: CASSLGDRNSPTDTQYF. CDR3 sequence (DNA): TGCGCCAGCAGCTTGGGGGACAGAAATAGTCCCACAGATACGCAGTATTTT.

The CDR3 bases are TGTGCCAGTAGTAACGAACGCTACGAGCAGTACTTC. Its translation is CASSNERYEQYF. V usage is TRBV19 and J usage is TRBJ2-7; D unresolved. The CDR3 is made up of 12 amino acids. V gave up 4 bases and J gave up 3 bases, with 7 bases separating them. Germline CDR1 and CDR2: LNHDA and SQIVND (reference sequence).

The chain has TRBV5-5 and TRBJ2-7, with TRBD2 as a possible D gene (5 bases). Per germline, CDR1 SGHKS and CDR2 YYEKEE (reference sequence). CDR3 length: 15 amino acids. Trimming took 1 base from V and 0 from J, leaving 11 bases between them. CDR3 in amino acids: CASSLQADPSYEQYF. The CDR3 DNA reads as TGTGCCAGCAGCTTGCAAGCGGACCCCTCCTACGAGCAGTACTTC. The variable domain in full, completed from reference TRBV5-5 and TRBJ2-7, reads DAGVTQSPTHLIKTRGQQVTLRCSPISGHKSVSWYQQVLGQGPQFIFQYYEKEERGRGNFPDRFSARQFPNYSSELNVNALLLGDSALYLCASSLQADPSYEQYFGPGTRLTVT.